The 8 T cell receptor beta chains reported below all come from one sample, sequenced in a study of blood T cell repertoires in COVID-19. TCRdb keeps only in-frame clones here, not all; method: immunoSEQ multiplex PCR. The data show 360,000 or so clones, just under 90% seen once. Sequenced material: PBMCs or T cells enriched from blood (not recorded which). The source of these receptors is a woman in her twenties or thirties who had recovered from COVID-19.

The chain joins TRBV5-8 to TRBJ2-2, with TRBD1 matching 8 bases. CDR1 SGHTS and CDR2 YDEGEE come from the germline V gene. Trimming took 1 base from V and 2 from J; bases not matched to a gene: 1. The CDR3 length is 15 residues. CDR3 sequence reads: CASSLTGGNTGELFF. CDR3 nucleotides: TGTGCCAGCAGCTTGACAGGGGGAAACACCGGGGAGCTGTTTTTT.

The chain links TRBV19 to TRBJ1-2; no clear D. CDR3 length equals 14 residues. The germline V and J ends were trimmed by 7 bases and 0 bases, with 12 bases remaining between them. Looked up from germline, CDR1 is LNHDA and CDR2 is SQIVND (reference sequence). CDR3 protein: CASTPGGPNYGYTF. CDR3 coding DNA: TGTGCCAGTACGCCCGGCGGGCCTAACTATGGCTACACCTTC. Full variable domain (outside the CDR3, taken from reference TRBV19 and TRBJ1-2): DGGITQSPKYLFRKEGQNVTLSCEQNLNHDAMYWYRQDPGQGLRLIYYSQIVNDFQKGDIAEGYSVSREKKESFPLTVTSAQKNPTAFYLCASTPGGPNYGYTFGSGTRLTVV.

The chain couples TRBV2 to TRBJ2-7, with D possibly being TRBD1 (5 bases). Germline V gene lookup returns CDR1 SNHLY and CDR2 FYNNEI. The CDR3 totals 17 residues. V gave up 4 bases and J gave up 0 bases, with 19 bases separating them. The CDR3 reads CASSVDSPARASYEQYF. The CDR3 DNA follows: TGTGCCAGCAGTGTTGACAGTCCAGCCAGGGCCTCCTACGAGCAGTACTTC.

The chain combines TRBV7-8 with TRBJ1-2; no definite D call. CDR3 length equals 13 residues. The germline V gene has CDR1 SGHVS and CDR2 FQNEAQ. V lost 2 bases and J 7 bases, leaving 11 bases between the germline ends. CDR3 region: CASSLPQRAGYTF. The DNA of the CDR3 is TGTGCCAGCAGCTTACCGCAACGAGCTGGCTACACCTTC.

The J gene is TRBJ1-2, the V gene TRBV6-5, with 9 bases matching TRBD1. After removal of 6 bases from V and 6 bases from J, the junction contained 5 bases not matched to a gene. CDR1 MNHEY and CDR2 SVGAGI come from the germline V gene. CDR3 size: 13 residues. CDR3 region: CASSRDRVDGYTF. The DNA for the CDR3 is TGTGCCAGCAGCAGGGACAGGGTTGATGGCTACACCTTC.

The rearrangement joins TRBV9 to TRBJ1-3; D perhaps matches TRBD1 (6 bases). The CDR3 has 15 residues. Trimming removed 0 bases from V and 2 bases from J, with 9 bases in between. Germline V gene sequence: CDR1 SGDLS, CDR2 YYNGEE. The CDR3 DNA follows: TGTGCCAGCAGCGTAGGTGGGGGCCCTGGAAACACCATATATTTT. Protein product: CASSVGGGPGNTIYF.

CDR3 bases: TGTGCCAGCAGCTTCCGCGGGGCGGCTGAGCAGTTCTTC. Translating gives CASSFRGAAEQFF. The chain carries TRBV11-2 and TRBJ2-1; D is possibly TRBD2 (6 bases). The CDR3 is made up of 13 amino acids. The V gene's germline CDR1 is SGHAT and CDR2 FQNNGV. Trimming removed 3 bases at V and 9 bases at J, with 12 bases between.

A single count supports this clone. The CDR3 region is CASSGGLAGSYEQYF. The CDR3 bases are TGTGCCAGCAGCGGAGGACTAGCGGGGTCCTACGAGCAGTACTTC. V usage is TRBV9 and J usage is TRBJ2-7; 12 bases align to TRBD2. V lost 3 bases and J lost 1; bases outside the gene matches: 2. The germline gives CDR1 SGDLS, CDR2 YYNGEE. The CDR3 is made up of 15 amino acids.